Below, 3 T cell receptor beta chains from the same sample are listed, as sequenced in a study of T cell changes during pregnancy in multiple sclerosis. The method was immunoSEQ multiplex PCR; TCRdb's version includes in-frame clones alone and lacks a portion of them. The table has around 60,000 clones, around 89% seen once. Sequencing used peripheral blood, obtained in the first trimester of pregnancy. The receptors derive from a female donor with multiple sclerosis, enrolled in a pregnancy study.

The chain carries TRBV4-2 and TRBJ2-7; 12 bases match TRBD2. V gave up 0 bases and J gave up 4 bases; unmatched junction bases: 13. CDR3 length equals 19 residues. From germline, CDR1 is LGHNA and CDR2 YNFKEQ. CDR3 DNA: TGTGCCAGCAGCCAAGATAAGTGGGCTAGCGGGGGGGCCAGGTACGAGCAGTACTTC. This codes for CASSQDKWASGGARYEQYF.

The J gene is TRBJ1-1, the V gene TRBV11-1; D remains unclear. The CDR3 is 13 residues long. Germline V gene data show CDR1 as SGHAT and CDR2 as FQDESV (reference sequence). V was clipped by 0 bases and J by 8 bases, with 10 bases between them. The CDR3 DNA follows: TGTGCCAGCAGCTTAGCGCCGGTAAGAGAAGCTTTCTTT. Protein: CASSLAPVREAFF. Full variable domain (outside the CDR3, taken from reference TRBV11-1 and TRBJ1-1): EAEVAQSPRYKITEKSQAVAFWCDPISGHATLYWYRQILGQGPELLVQFQDESVVDDSQLPKDRFSAERLKGVDSTLKIQPAELGDSAMYLCASSLAPVREAFFGQGTRLTVV.

The chain joins TRBV27 to TRBJ2-7; unclear D gene. Germline V gene sequence: CDR1 MNHEY, CDR2 SMNVEV (reference sequence). V was pared by 4 bases and J by 1 base, with 8 bases between. This CDR3 is built from 13 residues. Written as DNA, the CDR3 is TGTGCCAGCAGTTCCTTTGTATCCTACGAGCAGTACTTC. It encodes CASSSFVSYEQYF.